The source of this T cell receptor (beta chain) is a study of blood T cell repertoires in COVID-19. Per germline, CDR1 LGHDT and CDR2 YNNKEL (reference sequence). The CDR3 runs to 16 residues. The germline V and J ends were trimmed by 5 bases and 1 base, with 16 bases remaining between them. The method was immunoSEQ multiplex PCR; TCRdb's version includes in-frame clones alone and lacks a portion of them. The table lists about 240,000 clones, about four fifths of them singletons. Sequenced: PBMCs or T cells enriched from blood (not recorded which). The sequence came from a woman aged 40 to 50 who had been exposed to COVID-19. The rearrangement uses TRBV3-1 (or the pseudogene TRBV3-2) and TRBJ2-3, with D maybe TRBD1 (6 bases). The CDR3 is CASSSLGGSGTDTQYF. The CDR3 DNA reads TGTGCCAGCAGCTCCTTAGGGGGTAGCGGCACAGATACGCAGTATTTT.